This entry features one T cell receptor (beta chain) sequence. The data derive from a study of blood T cell repertoires in COVID-19. Looking at the study overall: Sites across the United States, Italy and Spain contributed samples from acute and convalescent COVID-19. T cells, B-cell-depleted T cells, or PBMCs supplied cDNA or gDNA.

Source study methods: Counts of nucleated cells, estimated from reference gene primer amplification, were obtained. TCRdb's table, derived via immunoSEQ multiplex PCR, lists solely in-frame clones and lacks some. V and J calls and clone size are those listed in that table; D and trimming were worked out from the DNA. Here the sample spans tens of thousands of clones, 80% to 90% being singletons. The sequence derives from a man older than 75 with acute or convalescent COVID-19. The sequenced sample was peripheral blood.

CDR3 sequence: CASSFQGPSSYEQYF. In nucleotides, the CDR3 is TGTGCCAGCAGCTTCCAGGGTCCCAGCTCCTACGAGCAGTACTTC. The chain joins TRBV5-6 to TRBJ2-7; perhaps TRBD1 as D (5 bases). Germline assignment: CDR1 SGHDT and CDR2 YYEEEE. The CDR3 is made up of 15 amino acids. The V end lost 2 bases, the J end lost 0 bases, and 12 bases lay between the germline ends. Combining the CDR3 with reference TRBV5-6 and TRBJ2-7 gives the whole variable domain DAGVTQSPTHLIKTRGQQVTLRCSPKSGHDTVSWYQQALGQGPQFIFQYYEEEERQRGNFPDRFSGHQFPNYSSELNVNALLLGDSALYLCASSFQGPSSYEQYFGPGTRLTVT.